This T cell receptor (beta chain) was sequenced during a study of T-cell memory formation after mild COVID-19. This clonotype was counted ten times or more. Its antigen is as yet unknown. Whole-study findings and limits: Memory from before infection featured some responding clones, which suggests cross-reactive memory joined. Clones that contracted from day 15 to 85 had balanced CD4/CD8; later expanders were CD4+ biased.

CDR1 is SEHNR, CDR2 FQNEAQ, per germline (reference sequence). The CDR3 extends over 15 amino acids. The V end lost 2 bases, the J end lost 5 bases, and 15 bases lay between the germline ends. TCRdb used MiXCR to reprocess the 5' RACE reads, holding one entry per CDR3 protein. This table holds fewer than 300,000 distinct CDR3 sequences, about a sixth found once. Sequenced input: PBMCs or a T cell subset sorted from them (not recorded which). The source is a man younger than 30 who had mild COVID-19 (a few samples of this study predate the infection). Cell type and time point are not known. V and J are TRBV7-9 and TRBJ2-5, with D possibly TRBD2 on 5 matching bases. This chain's CDR3 is CASSLSGVGGETQYF. The CDR3 DNA is TGTGCCAGCAGCTTATCCGGGGTCGGCGGGGAGACCCAGTACTTC.